Listed below are T cell receptor beta chains from one sample, sequenced in a study of cytomegalovirus exposure and HLA in healthy donors. Assay used: immunoSEQ multiplex PCR; TCRdb lists only in-frame clones, some missing. The sample shows under 100,000 clones, around 77% of them seen only once. What was sequenced was PBMCs. The receptors originated from a man aged 45-65 years in good health and CMV-seronegative. CDR3s leave out the opening cysteine and the closing phenylalanine or tryptophan.

V gene: TRBV30
J gene: TRBJ2-7
CDR3 protein: AWTVGGYEQY

V gene: TRBV7-6
J gene: TRBJ2-1
CDR3 protein: ASSPPGGGLYNEQF

V gene: TRBV6-5
J gene: TRBJ1-6
CDR3 protein: ASSPGQRNSPLH

V gene: TRBV6-6
J gene: TRBJ1-1
CDR3 protein: ASSYSMLAAEAF

V gene: TRBV6-5
J gene: TRBJ2-4
CDR3 protein: ASTQRQGDGNIQY

V gene: TRBV5-5
J gene: TRBJ1-3
CDR3 protein: ASSLVAGLGGNTIY

V gene: TRBV6-6
J gene: TRBJ2-2
CDR3 protein: ASRAGHHLF

V gene: TRBV6-4
J gene: TRBJ1-1
CDR3 protein: ASTANPGNTEAF

V gene: TRBV5-4
J gene: TRBJ2-7
CDR3 protein: ASSSQSGTGAYEQY

V gene: TRBV27
J gene: -
CDR3 protein: ASGRTGGGEQY

V gene: TRBV7-9
J gene: TRBJ1-6
CDR3 protein: ASSLVRSYNSPLH

V gene: TRBV27
J gene: TRBJ2-1
CDR3 protein: ASRPLADNEQF

V gene: TRBV6-5
J gene: TRBJ2-7
CDR3 protein: ASSYAGTGRLIVQY

V gene: TRBV10-3
J gene: TRBJ2-3
CDR3 protein: AITDSHGTDTQY

V gene: TRBV30
J gene: TRBJ1-5
CDR3 protein: AWSVYAGQPQH

V gene: TRBV14
J gene: TRBJ1-2
CDR3 protein: ASSQDKKGAPGYT

V gene: TRBV4-1
J gene: TRBJ2-5
CDR3 protein: ASSFRASVPLYQETQY

V gene: TRBV7-2
J gene: TRBJ1-2
CDR3 protein: ASSLPPGQGGYGYT

V gene: TRBV9
J gene: TRBJ1-6
CDR3 protein: ASSVATGGAPSPLH

V gene: TRBV25-1
J gene: TRBJ1-4
CDR3 protein: ASSEITGTAHNEKLF

V gene: TRBV6-5
J gene: TRBJ1-5
CDR3 protein: ASRREKVSNQPQH

V gene: TRBV25-1
J gene: TRBJ1-2
CDR3 protein: ASTSGGWKNGYT

V gene: TRBV9
J gene: TRBJ2-3
CDR3 protein: ASSVGQGSPFTDTQY

V gene: TRBV5-1
J gene: TRBJ2-3
CDR3 protein: ASSLWTSGTDTQY

V gene: TRBV5-4
J gene: TRBJ2-3
CDR3 protein: ASSMDRGPGTDTQY

V gene: TRBV6-1
J gene: TRBJ2-1
CDR3 protein: ASTRAGGSYNEQF

V gene: TRBV5-6
J gene: TRBJ2-1
CDR3 protein: ASSYLGGMNSYNEQF

V gene: TRBV2
J gene: TRBJ1-3
CDR3 protein: ASNWDRAENTIY

V gene: TRBV7-2
J gene: TRBJ1-1
CDR3 protein: ASSLGVGRANTEAF

V gene: TRBV11-2
J gene: TRBJ2-2
CDR3 protein: ASSFFGGQGPGELF

V gene: TRBV30
J gene: TRBJ1-4
CDR3 protein: AWSVVLSEKLF

V gene: TRBV27
J gene: -
CDR3 protein: ASTGTGTYEQY

V gene: TRBV19
J gene: TRBJ2-1
CDR3 protein: ASRNPLSRDRGSYNEQF

V gene: TRBV15
J gene: TRBJ2-1
CDR3 protein: ATSRGDLYEQF

V gene: TRBV14
J gene: TRBJ2-3
CDR3 protein: ASSRLGSSTDTQY

V gene: TRBV20-1
J gene: TRBJ1-2
CDR3 protein: SVGANYGYT